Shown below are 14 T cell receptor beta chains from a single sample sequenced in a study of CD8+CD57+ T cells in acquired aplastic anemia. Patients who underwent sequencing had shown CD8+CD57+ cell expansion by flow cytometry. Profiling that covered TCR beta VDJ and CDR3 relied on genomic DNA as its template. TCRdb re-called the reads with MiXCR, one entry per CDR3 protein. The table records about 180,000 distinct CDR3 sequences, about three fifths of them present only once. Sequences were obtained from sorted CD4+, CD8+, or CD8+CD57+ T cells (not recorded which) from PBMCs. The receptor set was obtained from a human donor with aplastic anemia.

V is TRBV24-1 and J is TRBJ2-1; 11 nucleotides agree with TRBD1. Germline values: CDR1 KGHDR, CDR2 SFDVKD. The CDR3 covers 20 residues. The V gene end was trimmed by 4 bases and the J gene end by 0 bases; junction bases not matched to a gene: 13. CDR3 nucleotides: TGTGCCACCAGTGAGCAAACCGGGACAGGGGGACTGAGCTCCTACAATGAGCAGTTCTTC. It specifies CATSEQTGTGGLSSYNEQFF.

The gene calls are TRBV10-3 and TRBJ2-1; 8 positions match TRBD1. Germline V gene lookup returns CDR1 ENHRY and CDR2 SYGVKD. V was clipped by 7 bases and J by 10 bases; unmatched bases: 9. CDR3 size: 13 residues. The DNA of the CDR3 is TGTGCCATCAATCAGGGGGCGAACACCGAGCAGTTCTTC. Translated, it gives CAINQGANTEQFF.

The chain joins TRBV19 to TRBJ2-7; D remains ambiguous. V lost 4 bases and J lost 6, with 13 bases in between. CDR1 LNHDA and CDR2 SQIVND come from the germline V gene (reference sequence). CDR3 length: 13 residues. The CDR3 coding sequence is TGTGCCAGTAGTAGCGATCCGGGTACCGAGCAGTACTTC. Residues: CASSSDPGTEQYF.

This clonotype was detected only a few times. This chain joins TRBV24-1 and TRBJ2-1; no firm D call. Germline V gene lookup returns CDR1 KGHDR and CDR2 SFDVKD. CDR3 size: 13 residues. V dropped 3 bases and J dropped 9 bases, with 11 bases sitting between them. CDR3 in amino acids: CATSDEETGEQFF. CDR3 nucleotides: TGTGCCACCAGTGATGAGGAGACGGGTGAGCAGTTCTTC.

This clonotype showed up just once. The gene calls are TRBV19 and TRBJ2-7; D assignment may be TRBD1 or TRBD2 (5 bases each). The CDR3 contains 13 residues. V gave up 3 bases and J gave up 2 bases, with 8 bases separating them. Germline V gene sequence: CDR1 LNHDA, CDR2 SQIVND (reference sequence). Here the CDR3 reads CASSIGAAYEQYF. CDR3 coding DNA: TGTGCCAGTAGTATCGGGGCCGCCTACGAGCAGTACTTC.

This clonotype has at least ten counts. The CDR3 loop is CSVEEQALSNYGYTF. The CDR3, as DNA: TGCAGCGTTGAGGAACAGGCACTATCTAACTATGGCTACACCTTC. V and J are TRBV29-1 and TRBJ1-2; a weak D match, TRBD1 (5 bases). The ends were cut back, 3 bases at V and 0 bases at J, with 14 bases in the middle. This CDR3 spans 15 amino acids. Germline V gene data show CDR1 as SQVTM and CDR2 as ANQGSEA.

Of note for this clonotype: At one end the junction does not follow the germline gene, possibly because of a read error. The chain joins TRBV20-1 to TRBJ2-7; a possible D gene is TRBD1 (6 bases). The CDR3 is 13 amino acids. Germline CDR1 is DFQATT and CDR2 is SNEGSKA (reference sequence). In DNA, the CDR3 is TGTTCCTCTTCAGGGGTCCCAGGCTACGAGCAGTACTTC. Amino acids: CSSSGVPGYEQYF.

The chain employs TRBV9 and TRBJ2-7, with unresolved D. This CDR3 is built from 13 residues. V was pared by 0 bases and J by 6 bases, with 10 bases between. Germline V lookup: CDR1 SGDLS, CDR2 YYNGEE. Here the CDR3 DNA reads TGTGCCAGCAGCGTAGGTGTGGCCACCGAGCAGTACTTC. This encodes CASSVGVATEQYF.

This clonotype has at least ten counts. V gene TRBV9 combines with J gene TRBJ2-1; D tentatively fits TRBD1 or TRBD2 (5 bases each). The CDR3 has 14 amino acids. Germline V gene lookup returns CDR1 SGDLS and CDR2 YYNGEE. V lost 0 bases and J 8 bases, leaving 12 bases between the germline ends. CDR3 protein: CASSVAGSRDEQFF. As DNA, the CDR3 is TGTGCCAGCAGCGTAGCAGGGAGCAGAGATGAGCAGTTCTTC.

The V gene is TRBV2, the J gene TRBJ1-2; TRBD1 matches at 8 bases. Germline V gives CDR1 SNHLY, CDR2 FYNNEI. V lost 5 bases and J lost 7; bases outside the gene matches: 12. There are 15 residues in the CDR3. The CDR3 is CASSSIPGQGCGYTF. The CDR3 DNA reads TGTGCCAGCAGTTCCATACCCGGACAGGGATGTGGCTACACCTTC.

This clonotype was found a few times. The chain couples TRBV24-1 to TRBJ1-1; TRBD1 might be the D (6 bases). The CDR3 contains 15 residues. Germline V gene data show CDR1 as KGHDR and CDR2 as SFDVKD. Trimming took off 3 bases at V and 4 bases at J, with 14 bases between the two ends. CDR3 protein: CATSDRSRGFTEAFF. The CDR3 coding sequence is TGTGCCACCAGTGATAGGTCGAGGGGGTTCACTGAAGCTTTCTTT.

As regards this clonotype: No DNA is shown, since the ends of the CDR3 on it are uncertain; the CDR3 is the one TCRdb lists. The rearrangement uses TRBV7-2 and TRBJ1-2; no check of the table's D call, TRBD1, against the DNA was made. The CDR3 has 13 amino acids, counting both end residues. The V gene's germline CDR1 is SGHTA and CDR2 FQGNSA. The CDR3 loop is CASSLVGQGSYAF.

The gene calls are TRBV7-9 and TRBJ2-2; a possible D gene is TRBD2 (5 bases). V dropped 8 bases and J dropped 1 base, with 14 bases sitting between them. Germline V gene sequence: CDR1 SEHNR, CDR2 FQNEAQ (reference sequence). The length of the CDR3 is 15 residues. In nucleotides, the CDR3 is TGTGCCAGCGGAGGAGTTGGAGGGAACACCGGGGAGCTGTTTTTT. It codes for CASGGVGGNTGELFF.

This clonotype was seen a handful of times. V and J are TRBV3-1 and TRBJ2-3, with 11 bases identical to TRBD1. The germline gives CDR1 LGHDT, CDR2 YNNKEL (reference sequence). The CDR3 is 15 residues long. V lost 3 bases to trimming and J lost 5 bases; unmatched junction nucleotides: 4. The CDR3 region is CASSHGQGARDTQYF. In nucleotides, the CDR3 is TGTGCCAGCAGCCATGGACAGGGGGCTAGAGATACGCAGTATTTT.